What follows are 28 T cell receptor beta chains derived from one specimen sequenced in a study of blood T cell repertoires in COVID-19. TCRdb's copy holds only in-frame clones and misses some; the assay was immunoSEQ multiplex PCR. The data hold 220,000 or so clones, with roughly four fifths observed a single time. The sequenced sample consisted of PBMCs or T cells enriched from blood (not recorded which). The receptors were sampled from a woman aged 55-70 years who had recovered from COVID-19.

This clone has a single count. The chain combines TRBV6-1 with TRBJ2-3, with TRBD2 identical over 8 bases. Germline loops: CDR1 MNHNS, CDR2 SASEGT. The junction had 11 bases not matched to a gene; V was cut back by 1 base and J by 5 bases. CDR3 length: 17 amino acids. CDR3 protein: CASSEGKLAACQDTQYF. In DNA form, the CDR3 reads TGTGCCAGCAGTGAAGGGAAACTAGCGGCCTGTCAAGATACGCAGTATTTT.

This clone was detected only a few times. At the DNA level, this CDR3 is encoded by other sequences in the same sample as well. V gene TRBV3-1 (or the pseudogene TRBV3-2) combines with J gene TRBJ1-2; D is undetermined. The germline CDR1 and CDR2 sequences are LGHDT and YNNKEL (reference sequence). The CDR3 totals 11 residues. V was shortened by 4 bases and J by 8 bases, with 8 bases between the two germline ends. The CDR3 DNA is TGTGCCAGCAGCCCAGGTAGGGGCTACACCTTC. As protein: CASSPGRGYTF.

The chain couples TRBV27 to TRBJ1-2; 7 bases agree with TRBD1. CDR1 MNHEY and CDR2 SMNVEV come from the germline V gene (reference sequence). The CDR3 length is 12 residues. The V and J ends lost 6 bases and 6 bases, in that order; junction bases with no gene match: 4. This chain's CDR3 is CASRTGADGYTF. For the CDR3, the DNA is TGTGCCAGCAGAACAGGGGCCGATGGCTACACCTTC.

This chain uses TRBV10-3 with TRBJ1-3, with D possibly being TRBD1 (5 bases). Per the germline V gene, CDR1 is ENHRY and CDR2 is SYGVKD. Trimming took off 7 bases at V and 0 bases at J, with 10 bases between the two ends. The CDR3 covers 14 residues. CDR3 loop: CAITRQLSGNTIYF. CDR3 DNA: TGTGCCATCACTAGACAGCTCTCTGGAAACACCATATATTTT.

V usage is TRBV5-1 and J usage is TRBJ2-5; TRBD2 matches at 10 bases. This CDR3 spans 17 amino acids. Germline values: CDR1 SGHRS, CDR2 YFSETQ. With 1 base clipped from V and 4 bases from J, the junction kept 10 bases outside the gene matches. The chain's CDR3 is CASSLIGSGRRGETQYF. The CDR3 DNA is TGCGCCAGCAGCTTGATTGGTAGCGGGAGGAGGGGAGAGACCCAGTACTTC.

The V call is TRBV12-5, the J call TRBJ1-4; D is ambiguous. Germline V gene lookup returns CDR1 LGHNT and CDR2 FRNRAP. The CDR3 is 14 residues long. V gave up 0 bases and J gave up 8 bases, with 10 bases separating them. This CDR3 reads CASGLVPPGEKLFF. The CDR3 coding sequence is TGTGCTAGTGGTTTGGTGCCCCCCGGGGAAAAACTGTTTTTT.

The chain's CDR3 is CASSFMPTSPEQFF. CDR3 sequence (DNA): TGTGCCAGCAGTTTCATGCCCACTTCCCCAGAGCAGTTCTTC. V usage is TRBV7-2 and J usage is TRBJ2-1, with D unclear. There are 14 residues in the CDR3. V was shortened by 6 bases and J by 10 bases, with 19 bases between the two germline ends. CDR1 is SGHTA, CDR2 FQGNSA, per germline.

V and J are TRBV2 and TRBJ2-5; 8 positions match TRBD1. Losses at the gene ends were 8 bases for V and 2 bases for J; bases not matched to a gene: 4. CDR3 size: 13 residues. CDR1 and CDR2 from the germline V gene are SNHLY and FYNNEI. For the CDR3, the DNA is TGTGCCAGCGAAGGACAGGGACAAGAGACCCAGTACTTC. It yields the protein CASEGQGQETQYF.

The rearrangement uses TRBV6-5 and TRBJ2-7; TRBD1 agrees at 10 bases. The germline CDR1 and CDR2 sequences are MNHEY and SVGAGI. The J segment lost 4 bases and the V segment lost 11 bases, leaving 5 bases of the junction unmatched. CDR3 size: 12 residues. This CDR3 is CAGGQGKYEQYF. CDR3 sequence (DNA): TGTGCCGGGGGACAGGGGAAGTACGAGCAGTACTTC.

This chain connects TRBV10-1 to TRBJ2-1, with TRBD2 identical over 7 bases. Per germline, CDR1 WNHNN and CDR2 SYGVQD (reference sequence). V lost 6 bases and J lost 4; bases outside the gene matches: 12. The CDR3 runs to 16 residues. The DNA of the CDR3 is TGCGCCAGCAGCGACTCTCTAGCGGTGGGTTACAATGAGCAGTTCTTC. As protein: CASSDSLAVGYNEQFF.

In this sample, this clone turned up a few times. This chain links TRBV7-9 with TRBJ1-4; 10 nucleotides agree with TRBD1. Germline lookup yields CDR1 SEHNR and CDR2 FQNEAQ (reference sequence). Trimming took 1 base from V and 7 from J; bases not matched to a gene: 0. The CDR3 totals 14 residues. CDR3 protein: CASSLGTGGEKLFF. The CDR3 region has the DNA TGTGCCAGCAGCTTAGGGACAGGGGGTGAAAAACTGTTTTTT.

The chain carries TRBV5-1 and TRBJ1-1; TRBD1 agrees at 9 bases. There are 17 residues in the CDR3. Germline V gene data show CDR1 as SGHRS and CDR2 as YFSETQ. V lost 4 bases to trimming and J lost 0 bases; unmatched junction nucleotides: 10. The CDR3 DNA sequence: TGCGCCAGCAGCGGCCAACGGACAGGGGTACTGAACACTGAAGCTTTCTTT. Protein sequence: CASSGQRTGVLNTEAFF. The full variable domain, its missing parts supplied by reference TRBV5-1 and TRBJ1-1, is KAGVTQTPRYLIKTRGQQVTLSCSPISGHRSVSWYQQTPGQGLQFLFEYFSETQRNKGNFPGRFSGRQFSNSRSEMNVSTLELGDSALYLCASSGQRTGVLNTEAFFGQGTRLTVV.

The V and J genes are TRBV6-5 and TRBJ1-1, with 10 bases identical to TRBD1. The CDR3 has 16 residues. The V and J ends lost 6 bases and 0 bases, in that order; junction bases with no gene match: 7. CDR1 MNHEY and CDR2 SVGAGI come from the germline V gene. The CDR3 region is CASRYRDRGVNTEAFF. CDR3 in DNA: TGTGCCAGCAGATACCGGGACAGGGGTGTGAACACTGAAGCTTTCTTT.

For this clone: The identical CDR3 is also encoded by other nucleotide sequences in the sample. The chain employs TRBV30 and TRBJ1-1, with D perhaps TRBD1 (5 bases). The CDR3 is 13 amino acids. V lost 2 bases and J lost 2, with 9 bases in between. Germline loops: CDR1 GTSNPN, CDR2 SVGIG (reference sequence). CDR3 in DNA: TGTGCCTGGAGTAGGGGAGGAAACACTGAAGCTTTCTTT. As protein: CAWSRGGNTEAFF.

DNA of the CDR3: TGTGCCAGCAGTCCGAAGCCGACAGGGACCTACGAGCAGTACTTC. Translated: CASSPKPTGTYEQYF. J is TRBJ2-7 and V is TRBV27; TRBD1 matches 7 bases. Germline V gene lookup returns CDR1 MNHEY and CDR2 SMNVEV (reference sequence). The V gene end was trimmed by 5 bases and the J gene end by 2 bases; junction bases not matched to a gene: 9. The CDR3 is made up of 15 amino acids.

The chain couples TRBV5-8 to TRBJ1-1; D is unclear. Germline values: CDR1 SGHTS, CDR2 YDEGEE. This CDR3 contains 12 residues. V was shortened by 1 base and J by 7 bases, with 8 bases between the two germline ends. The CDR3 protein is CASSLLADEAFF. In nucleotides, the CDR3 is TGTGCCAGCAGCTTGCTGGCAGATGAAGCTTTCTTT.

The gene calls are TRBV4-2 and TRBJ2-2; 8 positions agree with TRBD2. Germline V lookup: CDR1 LGHNA, CDR2 YNFKEQ. V lost 1 base to trimming and J lost 5 bases; unmatched junction nucleotides: 12. The CDR3 runs 18 residues. The CDR3 here is CASSQGEEEAGVTGELFF. CDR3 bases: TGTGCCAGCAGCCAAGGGGAGGAGGAAGCGGGAGTGACCGGGGAGCTGTTTTTT.

The rearrangement links TRBV29-1 to TRBJ1-3; possibly TRBD1 for D (6 bases). The germline CDR1 and CDR2 sequences are SQVTM and ANQGSEA. V was trimmed by 1 base and J by 0 bases, leaving 7 bases between them. The length of the CDR3 is 14 residues. CDR3 residues: CSVEVQGSGNTIYF. CDR3 DNA: TGCAGCGTTGAAGTACAGGGCTCTGGAAACACCATATATTTT.

The chain uses TRBV7-9 and TRBJ2-1; TRBD2 aligns across 7 bases. This CDR3 spans 15 amino acids. V shed 5 bases and J 6 bases; nucleotides not matched to a gene: 10. Germline V gene sequence: CDR1 SEHNR, CDR2 FQNEAQ (reference sequence). CDR3 residues: CASSPGLDGGNEQFF. DNA of the CDR3: TGTGCCAGCAGCCCTGGACTAGATGGAGGCAATGAGCAGTTCTTC.

V and J are TRBV19 and TRBJ2-7; the match to TRBD1 covers 9 bases. This CDR3 region has 15 residues. The V gene's germline CDR1 is LNHDA and CDR2 SQIVND (reference sequence). V lost 4 bases to trimming and J lost 3 bases; unmatched junction nucleotides: 7. Here the CDR3 reads CASSSRDRVLYEQYF. DNA of the CDR3: TGTGCCAGTAGTAGCCGGGACAGGGTCCTCTACGAGCAGTACTTC. The full variable domain, rest sourced from reference TRBV19 and TRBJ2-7, is DGGITQSPKYLFRKEGQNVTLSCEQNLNHDAMYWYRQDPGQGLRLIYYSQIVNDFQKGDIAEGYSVSREKKESFPLTVTSAQKNPTAFYLCASSSRDRVLYEQYFGPGTRLTVT.

The chain is built from TRBV5-1 and TRBJ2-2; 15 bases fit TRBD2. The CDR3 spans 18 residues. V shed 5 bases, J shed 1 base, and the junction held 6 bases outside the gene matches. Looked up from germline, CDR1 is SGHRS and CDR2 is YFSETQ. The CDR3, as DNA: TGCGCCAGCAGACCGGGACTAGCGGGAGGCATGAACACCGGGGAGCTGTTTTTT. This translates into CASRPGLAGGMNTGELFF. Based on the CDR3 plus reference TRBV5-1 and TRBJ2-2, the full variable domain is KAGVTQTPRYLIKTRGQQVTLSCSPISGHRSVSWYQQTPGQGLQFLFEYFSETQRNKGNFPGRFSGRQFSNSRSEMNVSTLELGDSALYLCASRPGLAGGMNTGELFFGEGSRLTVL.

This chain links TRBV19 with TRBJ1-1, with TRBD1 identical over 7 bases. The CDR3 extends over 15 amino acids. J was trimmed by 2 bases and V by 7 bases; bases with no gene match: 10. Per the germline V gene, CDR1 is LNHDA and CDR2 is SQIVND (reference sequence). CDR3 amino acids: CASNDRVWENTEAFF. The CDR3, as DNA: TGTGCCAGTAATGACAGGGTTTGGGAAAACACTGAAGCTTTCTTT.

This chain links TRBV27 with TRBJ1-1; perhaps TRBD1 as D (6 bases). CDR1 MNHEY and CDR2 SMNVEV come from the germline V gene (reference sequence). V was clipped by 3 bases and J by 4 bases, with 12 bases between them. The CDR3 loop spans 14 amino acids. For the CDR3, the DNA is TGTGCCAGCAGTTTCCATCGGGGGGCCACTGAAGCTTTCTTT. This gives the protein CASSFHRGATEAFF.

DNA for the CDR3: TGCAGCGTTTTGGGGTCTGAGACAGGGACAGAAAAACTGTTTTTT. Its translation: CSVLGSETGTEKLFF. The V call is TRBV29-1, the J call TRBJ1-4; 7 nucleotides line up with TRBD1. CDR3 length equals 15 residues. In germline, CDR1 is SQVTM, CDR2 ANQGSEA. The trim removed 5 bases at V and 8 bases at J, leaving 14 bases unmatched.

The CDR3 loop reads CASSQDRAADTQYF. The CDR3 DNA sequence: TGTGCCAGCAGCCAAGACCGAGCGGCGGATACGCAGTATTTT. The rearrangement joins TRBV11-2 to TRBJ2-3; D is possibly TRBD2 (5 bases). The CDR3 runs to 14 residues. V lost 5 bases and J 6 bases, leaving 15 bases between the germline ends. The germline V gene encodes CDR1 SGHAT and CDR2 FQNNGV.

This clone was counted between two and nine times. J is TRBJ1-3 and V is TRBV2, with TRBD1 matching over 10 bases. The CDR3 consists of 17 residues. Germline CDR1 reads SNHLY; CDR2 reads FYNNEI. V shed 3 bases, J shed 3 bases, and the junction held 8 bases outside the gene matches. Written as DNA, the CDR3 is TGTGCCAGCAGTGATGGGCGGACAGGGGGTTTTGGAAACACCATATATTTT. Amino acids: CASSDGRTGGFGNTIYF.

This rearrangement joins TRBV18 to TRBJ1-6; 7 bases match TRBD1. This CDR3 region has 15 residues. Looked up from germline, CDR1 is KGHSH and CDR2 is LQKENI. The junction had 3 bases not matched to a gene; V was cut back by 3 bases and J by 4 bases. The CDR3 reads CASSPRQGYNSPLHF. CDR3 in DNA: TGTGCCAGCTCACCTCGACAGGGTTATAATTCACCCCTCCACTTT.

J is TRBJ2-2 and V is TRBV5-4; TRBD1 matches at 8 bases. The CDR3 totals 16 residues. With 2 bases clipped from V and 0 bases from J, the junction kept 3 bases outside the gene matches. Germline CDR1 SGHNT, CDR2 YYREEE (reference sequence). CDR3 coding DNA: TGTGCCAGCAGCTTCAACAGGGGGGCGAACACCGGGGAGCTGTTTTTT. Protein product: CASSFNRGANTGELFF.